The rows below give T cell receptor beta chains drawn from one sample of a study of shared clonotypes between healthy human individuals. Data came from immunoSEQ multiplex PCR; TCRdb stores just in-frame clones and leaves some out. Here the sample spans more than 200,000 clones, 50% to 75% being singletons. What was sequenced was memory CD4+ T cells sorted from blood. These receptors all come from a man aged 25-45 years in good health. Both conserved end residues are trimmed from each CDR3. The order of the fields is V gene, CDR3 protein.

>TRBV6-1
ASSLASGSGYEQF
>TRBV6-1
ASSADRANQPQH
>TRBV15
ATSRDMGGTGQPQH
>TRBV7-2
ASSFQGSQETQY
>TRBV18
ASSPSQGVGTEAF
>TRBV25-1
ASSEGAQATEAF
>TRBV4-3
ASSQLAGGLVTQY
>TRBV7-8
ASSLRDRGLGSGANVLT
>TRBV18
ASSPPWTGDTQY
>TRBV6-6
ASSSGNTGELF
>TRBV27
ASSPAGPHSYEQY
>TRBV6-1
ASSARNPIDTQY
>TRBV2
ASFGLAGGPHEQF
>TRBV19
ASSTYGYGYT
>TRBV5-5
ASSLDISSYGYT
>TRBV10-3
AISASKGPETQY
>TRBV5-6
ASSWELANIQY
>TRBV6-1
ASSLQNLYEQY
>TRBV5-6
ASSLLQHRGTGELF
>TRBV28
ASSSPKGRGGSGANVLT
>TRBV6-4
ASSVPGGEQF
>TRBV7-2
ASSGRTSGRTDTQY
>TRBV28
ASRRQASYEQY
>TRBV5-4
ASSPGHSTDTQY
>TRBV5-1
ASSSGGSYGYT
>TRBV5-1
ASSSGQGVNSYEQY
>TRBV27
ASSLKSGQETQY
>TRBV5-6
ASSMRPTGELF
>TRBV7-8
ASSLEQYRTSGRPASGEQF
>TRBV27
ASSLSRAGGSEQF
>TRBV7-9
ASSLVVPGEDTQY
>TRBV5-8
ASSLLSGTYNQPQH
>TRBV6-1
ASSPPGEQY
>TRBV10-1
ASHRAKLPRTGYQEAF
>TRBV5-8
ASSLRWGGNQPQH